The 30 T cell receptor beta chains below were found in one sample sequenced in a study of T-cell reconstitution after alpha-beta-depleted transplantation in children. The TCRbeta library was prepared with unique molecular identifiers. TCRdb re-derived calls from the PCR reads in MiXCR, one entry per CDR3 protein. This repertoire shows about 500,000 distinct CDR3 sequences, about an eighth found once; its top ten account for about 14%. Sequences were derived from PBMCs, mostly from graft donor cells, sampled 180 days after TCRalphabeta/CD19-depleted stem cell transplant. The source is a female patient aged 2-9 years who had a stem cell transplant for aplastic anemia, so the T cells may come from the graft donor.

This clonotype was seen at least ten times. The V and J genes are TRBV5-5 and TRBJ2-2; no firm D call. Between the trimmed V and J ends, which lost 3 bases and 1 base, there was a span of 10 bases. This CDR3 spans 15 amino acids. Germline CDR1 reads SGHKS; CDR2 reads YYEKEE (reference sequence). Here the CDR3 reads CASSSRGQNTGELFF. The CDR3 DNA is TGTGCCAGCAGCTCCCGCGGCCAGAACACCGGGGAGCTGTTTTTT.

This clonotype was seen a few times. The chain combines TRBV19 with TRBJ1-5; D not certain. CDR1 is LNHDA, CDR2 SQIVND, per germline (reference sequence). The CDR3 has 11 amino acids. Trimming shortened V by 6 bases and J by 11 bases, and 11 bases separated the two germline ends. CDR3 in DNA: TGTGCCAGTAGCCGACGGCAAGCCCAGCATTTT. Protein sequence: CASSRRQAQHF.

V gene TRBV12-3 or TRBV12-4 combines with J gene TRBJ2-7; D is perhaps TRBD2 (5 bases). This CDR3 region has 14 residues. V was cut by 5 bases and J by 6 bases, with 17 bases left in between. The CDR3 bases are TGTGCCAGCAGTCCCTCCCTAGGACTCGGCGAGCAGTACGTC. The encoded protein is CASSPSLGLGEQYV.

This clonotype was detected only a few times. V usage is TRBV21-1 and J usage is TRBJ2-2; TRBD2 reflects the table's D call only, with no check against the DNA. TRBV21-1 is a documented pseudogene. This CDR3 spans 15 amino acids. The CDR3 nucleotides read TGTGCCAGCAGCGGCGCAGCGGGAGAGGCCGGGGAGCTGTTTTTT. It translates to CASSGAAGEAGELFF.

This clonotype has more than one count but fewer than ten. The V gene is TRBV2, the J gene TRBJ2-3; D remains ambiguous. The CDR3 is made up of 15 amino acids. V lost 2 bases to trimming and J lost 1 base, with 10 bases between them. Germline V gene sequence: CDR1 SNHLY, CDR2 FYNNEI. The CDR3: CASSELLTGTDTQYF. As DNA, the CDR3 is TGTGCCAGCAGTGAACTGTTGACGGGCACAGATACGCAGTATTTT.

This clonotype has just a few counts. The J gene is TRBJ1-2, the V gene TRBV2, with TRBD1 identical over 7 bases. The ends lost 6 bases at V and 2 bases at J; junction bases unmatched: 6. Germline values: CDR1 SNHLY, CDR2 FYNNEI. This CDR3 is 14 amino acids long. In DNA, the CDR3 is TGTGCCAGCAGCGGGGACAGCCAAAACTATGGCTACACCTTC. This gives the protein CASSGDSQNYGYTF. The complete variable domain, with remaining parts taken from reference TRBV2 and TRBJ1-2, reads EPEVTQTPSHQVTQMGQEVILRCVPISNHLYFYWYRQILGQKVEFLVSFYNNEISEKSEIFDDQFSVERPDGSNFTLKIRSTKLEDSAMYFCASSGDSQNYGYTFGSGTRLTVV.

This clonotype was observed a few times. CDR3 residues: CASSLQGIPYEQYF. CDR3 bases: TGCGCCAGCAGCTTGCAGGGGATCCCCTACGAGCAGTACTTC. J is TRBJ2-7 and V is TRBV5-1; TRBD1 might be the D (6 bases). Germline V CDR1 and CDR2: SGHRS, YFSETQ. This CDR3 has 14 amino acids. Trimming removed 1 base at V and 2 bases at J, with 10 bases between.

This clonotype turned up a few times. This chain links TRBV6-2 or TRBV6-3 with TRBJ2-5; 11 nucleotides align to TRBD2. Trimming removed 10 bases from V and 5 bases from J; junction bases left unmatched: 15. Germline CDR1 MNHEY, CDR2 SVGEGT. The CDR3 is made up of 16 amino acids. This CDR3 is CATERLAGGPRETQYF. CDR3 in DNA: TGTGCCACCGAACGTTTAGCGGGAGGGCCGAGGGAGACCCAGTACTTC.

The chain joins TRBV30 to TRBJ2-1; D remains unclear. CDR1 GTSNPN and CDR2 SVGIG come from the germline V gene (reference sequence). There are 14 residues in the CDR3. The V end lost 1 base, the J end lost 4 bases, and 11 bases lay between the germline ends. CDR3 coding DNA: TGTGCCTGGAGTGGAGAAGGAGTGTACAATGAGCAGTTCTTC. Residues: CAWSGEGVYNEQFF.

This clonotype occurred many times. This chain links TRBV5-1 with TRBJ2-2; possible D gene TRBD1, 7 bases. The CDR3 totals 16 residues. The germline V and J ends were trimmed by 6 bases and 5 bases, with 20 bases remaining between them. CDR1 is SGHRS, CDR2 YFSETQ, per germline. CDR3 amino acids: CASTTDQTGRTGELFF. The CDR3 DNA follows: TGCGCCAGCACTACCGACCAGACAGGGAGGACCGGGGAGCTGTTTTTT.

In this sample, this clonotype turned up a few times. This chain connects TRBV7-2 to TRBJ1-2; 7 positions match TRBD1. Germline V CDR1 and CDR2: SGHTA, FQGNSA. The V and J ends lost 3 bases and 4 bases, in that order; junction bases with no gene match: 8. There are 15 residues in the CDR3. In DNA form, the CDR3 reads TGTGCCAGCAGCTTCGGACAGGACCGGGTCTATGGCTACACCTTC. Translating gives CASSFGQDRVYGYTF.

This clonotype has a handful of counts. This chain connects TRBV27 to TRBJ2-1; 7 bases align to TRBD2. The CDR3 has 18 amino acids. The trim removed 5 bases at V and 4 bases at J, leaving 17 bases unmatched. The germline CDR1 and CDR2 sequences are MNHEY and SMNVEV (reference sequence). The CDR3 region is CASSAYHSGTTLYNEQFF. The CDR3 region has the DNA TGTGCCAGCAGTGCCTACCATTCCGGGACTACCTTATACAATGAGCAGTTCTTC.

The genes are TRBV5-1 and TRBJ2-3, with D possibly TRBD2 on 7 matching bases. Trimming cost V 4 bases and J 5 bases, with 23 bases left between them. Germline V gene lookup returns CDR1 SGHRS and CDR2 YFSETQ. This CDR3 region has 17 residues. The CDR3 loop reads CASSPRGAGKVVDTQYF. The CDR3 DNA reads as TGCGCCAGCAGCCCCAGGGGAGCGGGAAAAGTAGTAGATACGCAGTATTTT.

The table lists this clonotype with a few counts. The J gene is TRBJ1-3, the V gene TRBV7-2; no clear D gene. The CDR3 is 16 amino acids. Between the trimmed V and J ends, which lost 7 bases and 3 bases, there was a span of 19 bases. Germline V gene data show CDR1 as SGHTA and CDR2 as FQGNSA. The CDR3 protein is CASTHVSITHGNTIYF. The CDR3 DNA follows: TGTGCCAGCACCCACGTGTCGATCACTCATGGAAACACCATATATTTT.

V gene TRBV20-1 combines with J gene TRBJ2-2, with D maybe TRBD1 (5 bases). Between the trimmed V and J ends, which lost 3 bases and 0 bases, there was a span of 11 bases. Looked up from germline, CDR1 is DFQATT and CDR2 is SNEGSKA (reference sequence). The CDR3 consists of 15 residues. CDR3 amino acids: CSASYQGSNTGELFF. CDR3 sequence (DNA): TGCAGTGCTAGTTATCAGGGTTCGAACACCGGGGAGCTGTTTTTT.

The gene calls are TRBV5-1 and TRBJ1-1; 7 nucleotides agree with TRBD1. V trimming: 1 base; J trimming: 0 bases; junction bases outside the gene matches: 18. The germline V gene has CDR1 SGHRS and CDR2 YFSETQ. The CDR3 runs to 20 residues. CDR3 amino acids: CASSLRGIWDSLPMNTEAFF. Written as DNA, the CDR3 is TGCGCCAGCAGCTTGAGGGGTATTTGGGACAGTCTCCCCATGAACACTGAAGCTTTCTTT.

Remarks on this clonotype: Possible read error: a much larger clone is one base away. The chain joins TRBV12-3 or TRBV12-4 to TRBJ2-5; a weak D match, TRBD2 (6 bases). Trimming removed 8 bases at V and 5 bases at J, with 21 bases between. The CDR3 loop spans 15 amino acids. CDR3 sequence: CASGTLRTSRETQYF. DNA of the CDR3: TGTGCCAGCGGTACGCTTCGCACTAGCAGGGAGACCCAGTACTTC.

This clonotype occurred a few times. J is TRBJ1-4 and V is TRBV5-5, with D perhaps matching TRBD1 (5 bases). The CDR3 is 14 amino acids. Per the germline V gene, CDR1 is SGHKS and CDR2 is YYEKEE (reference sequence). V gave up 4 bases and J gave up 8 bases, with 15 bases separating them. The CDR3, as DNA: TGTGCCAGCAGCAACCTCACAGGTTACGAAAAACTGTTTTTT. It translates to CASSNLTGYEKLFF.

The CDR3 loop reads CSVPTDSGNTIYF. CDR3 bases: TGCAGTGTCCCGACAGACTCTGGAAACACCATATATTTT. The V and J genes are TRBV20-1 and TRBJ1-3; a possible D gene is TRBD1 (5 bases). Between the trimmed V and J ends, which lost 7 bases and 0 bases, there was a span of 10 bases. Germline CDR1 reads DFQATT; CDR2 reads SNEGSKA (reference sequence). This CDR3 has 13 amino acids.

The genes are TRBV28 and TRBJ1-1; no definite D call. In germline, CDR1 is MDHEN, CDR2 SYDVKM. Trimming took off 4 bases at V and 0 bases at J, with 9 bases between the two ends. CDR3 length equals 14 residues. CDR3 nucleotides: TGTGCCAGCAGTTCCGCCAGCCTGAACACTGAAGCTTTCTTT. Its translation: CASSSASLNTEAFF.

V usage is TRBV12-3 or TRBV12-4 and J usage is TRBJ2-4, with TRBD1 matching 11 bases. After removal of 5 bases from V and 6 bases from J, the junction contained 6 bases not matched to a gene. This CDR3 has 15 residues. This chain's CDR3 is CASSDRDRGINIQYF. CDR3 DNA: TGTGCCAGCAGTGACCGGGACAGGGGGATAAACATTCAGTACTTC.

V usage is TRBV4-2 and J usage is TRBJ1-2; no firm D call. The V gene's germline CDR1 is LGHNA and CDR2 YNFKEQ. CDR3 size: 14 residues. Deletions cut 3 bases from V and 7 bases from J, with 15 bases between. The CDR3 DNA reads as TGTGCCAGCAGCCACCCTCCGGGGAGTGGTGGCTACACCTTC. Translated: CASSHPPGSGGYTF.

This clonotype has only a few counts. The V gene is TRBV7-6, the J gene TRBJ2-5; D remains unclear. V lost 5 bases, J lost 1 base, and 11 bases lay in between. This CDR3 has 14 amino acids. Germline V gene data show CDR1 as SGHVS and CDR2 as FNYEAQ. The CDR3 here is CASSRSTAQETQYF. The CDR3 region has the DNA TGTGCCAGCAGCCGCTCGACGGCCCAAGAGACCCAGTACTTC.

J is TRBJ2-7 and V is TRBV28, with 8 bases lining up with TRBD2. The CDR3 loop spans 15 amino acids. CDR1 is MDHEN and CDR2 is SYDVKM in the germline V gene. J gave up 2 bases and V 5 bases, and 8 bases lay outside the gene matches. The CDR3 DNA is TGTGCCAGCAGTATCCCTCAGCGGGGGCCCTACGAGCAGTACTTC. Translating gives CASSIPQRGPYEQYF.

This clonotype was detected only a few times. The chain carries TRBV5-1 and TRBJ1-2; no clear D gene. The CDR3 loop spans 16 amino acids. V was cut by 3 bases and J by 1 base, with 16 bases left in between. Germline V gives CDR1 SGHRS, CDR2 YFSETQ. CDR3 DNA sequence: TGCGCCAGCAGCTCAACTACGACGTCTGTTAACTATGGCTACACCTTC. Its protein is CASSSTTTSVNYGYTF. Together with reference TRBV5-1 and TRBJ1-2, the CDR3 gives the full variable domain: KAGVTQTPRYLIKTRGQQVTLSCSPISGHRSVSWYQQTPGQGLQFLFEYFSETQRNKGNFPGRFSGRQFSNSRSEMNVSTLELGDSALYLCASSSTTTSVNYGYTFGSGTRLTVV.

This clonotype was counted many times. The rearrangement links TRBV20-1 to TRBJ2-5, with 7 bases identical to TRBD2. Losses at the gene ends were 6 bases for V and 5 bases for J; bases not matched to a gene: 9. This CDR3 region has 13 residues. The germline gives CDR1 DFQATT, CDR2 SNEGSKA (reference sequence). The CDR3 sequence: CSAEQTSSETQYF. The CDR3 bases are TGCAGTGCGGAACAGACTAGCTCTGAGACCCAGTACTTC.

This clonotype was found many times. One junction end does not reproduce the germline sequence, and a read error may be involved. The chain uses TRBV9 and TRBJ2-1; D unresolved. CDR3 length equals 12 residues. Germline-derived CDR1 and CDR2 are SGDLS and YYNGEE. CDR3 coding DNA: TGTGCCACCAGCACCGATGGCCATGAGCAGTTCTTC. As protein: CATSTDGHEQFF. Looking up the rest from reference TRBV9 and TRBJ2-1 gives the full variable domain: DSGVTQTPKHLITATGQRVTLRCSPRSGDLSVYWYQQSLDQGLQFLIQYYNGEERAKGNILERFSAQQFPDLHSELNLSSLELGDSALYFCATSTDGHEQFFGPGTRLTVL.

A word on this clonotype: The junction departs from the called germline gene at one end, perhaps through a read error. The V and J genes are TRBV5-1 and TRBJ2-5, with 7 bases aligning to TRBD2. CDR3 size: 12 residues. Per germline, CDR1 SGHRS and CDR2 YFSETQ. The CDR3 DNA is TGCGCCAGCAGGGGAGGGCAAGGGACCCAGTACTTC. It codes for CASRGGQGTQYF.

The CDR3 DNA is TGTGCCAGCAGCCAAGGCCGTCTGGAGGGGGGAACCATTCAGTACTTC. Protein: CASSQGRLEGGTIQYF. The chain uses TRBV3-1 and TRBJ2-4; the D gene could be TRBD1 or TRBD2 (6 bases each). This CDR3 spans 16 amino acids. The germline V gene encodes CDR1 LGHDT and CDR2 YNNKEL (reference sequence). V was trimmed by 1 base and J by 9 bases, leaving 19 bases between them.

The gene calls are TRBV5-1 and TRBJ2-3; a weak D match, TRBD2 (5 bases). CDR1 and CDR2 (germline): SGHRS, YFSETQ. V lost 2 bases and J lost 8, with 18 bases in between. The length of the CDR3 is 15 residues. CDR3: CASSLDGIPQITQYF. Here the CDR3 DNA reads TGCGCCAGCAGCTTAGACGGGATCCCTCAAATTACGCAGTATTTT.